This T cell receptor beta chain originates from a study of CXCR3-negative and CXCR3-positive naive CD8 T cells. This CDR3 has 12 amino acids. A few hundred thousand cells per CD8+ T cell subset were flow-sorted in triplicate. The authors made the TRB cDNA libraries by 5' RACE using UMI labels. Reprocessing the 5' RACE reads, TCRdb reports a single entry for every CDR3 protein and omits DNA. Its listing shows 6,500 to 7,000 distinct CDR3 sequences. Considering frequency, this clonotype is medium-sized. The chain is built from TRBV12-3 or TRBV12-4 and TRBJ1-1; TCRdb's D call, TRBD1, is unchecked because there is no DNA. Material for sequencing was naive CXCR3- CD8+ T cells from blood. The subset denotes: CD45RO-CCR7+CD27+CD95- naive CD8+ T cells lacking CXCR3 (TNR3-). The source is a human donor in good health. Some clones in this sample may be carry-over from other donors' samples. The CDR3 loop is CASSTGGYEAFF.